This T cell receptor (beta chain) was retrieved from a study of blood T cell repertoires in COVID-19. The germline V gene has CDR1 KGHSY and CDR2 FQNENV. Trimming stripped 1 base from V and 1 base from J, with 14 bases between. There are 17 residues in the CDR3. Some clones are missing from TCRdb's copy, which holds only in-frame ones; the method was immunoSEQ multiplex PCR. This sample has approximately 220,000 clones; roughly 86% occur once, and the top ten carry 2% to 3%. The gene calls are TRBV16 and TRBJ2-4; D unclear. The sample was PBMCs or T cells enriched from blood (not recorded which). The clonotype originates from a woman in her 30s with acute COVID-19. CDR3 sequence: CASSQYSATQAKNIQYF. The CDR3 DNA reads as TGTGCCAGCAGCCAATATTCCGCAACCCAGGCCAAAAACATTCAGTACTTC.